The rows below give T cell receptor beta chains drawn from one sample of a study of OX40 agonist ivuxolimab in advanced cancers. The table came from immunoSEQ multiplex PCR; TCRdb's copy has only in-frame clones and leaves some out. The sample lists 70,000 to 80,000 clones, roughly nine tenths seen once, with 0.4% to 0.5% in the top ten. This specimen consisted of CD4+ or CD8+ T cells sorted from blood, obtained in a trial of the OX40 agonist ivuxolimab. The receptors were gathered from an adult with an advanced solid tumor such as melanoma, head and neck, liver or kidney cancer. The CDR3 runs from the conserved cysteine through the conserved F or W. Each record gives: CDR3 DNA, CDR3 protein, V gene, D gene, clone size, J gene. D genes are given only for firm matches. Clone size is shown for a subset of rows, as once, few, many or a class of expanded clone.

cdr3_nt: TGCGCCAGCAGTGACCCCTGGGACAGGGCGTTCCGAAGGAGGAATCAGCCCCAGCATTTT
cdr3_aa: CASSDPWDRAFRRRNQPQHF
v_call: TRBV10-2
d_call: TRBD1
clone_size: NA
j_call: TRBJ1-5

cdr3_nt: TGTGCCAGCAGCACCTGGAGAGGGGGAACCTACGAGCAGTACTTC
cdr3_aa: CASSTWRGGTYEQYF
v_call: TRBV6-5
d_call: NA
clone_size: NA
j_call: TRBJ2-7

cdr3_nt: TGCGCCAGCAGCCAGTCCCCCCTCGGATCTGGGGCCAACGTCCTGACTTTC
cdr3_aa: CASSQSPLGSGANVLTF
v_call: TRBV4-3
d_call: NA
clone_size: NA
j_call: TRBJ2-6

cdr3_nt: TGTGCCAGCAGACCCGGGACTAGCGGGAGAAACGAGCAGTACTTC
cdr3_aa: CASRPGTSGRNEQYF
v_call: TRBV6-5
d_call: TRBD2
clone_size: NA
j_call: TRBJ2-7

cdr3_nt: TGTGCCAGCTCAGATAGCGGGCGGTCCTACGAGCAGTACTTC
cdr3_aa: CASSDSGRSYEQYF
v_call: TRBV18
d_call: TRBD2
clone_size: few
j_call: TRBJ2-7

cdr3_nt: TGCGCCAGCAGCTCCGGGACAGGGATAAGGAATGAGCAGTTCTTC
cdr3_aa: CASSSGTGIRNEQFF
v_call: TRBV5-1
d_call: TRBD1
clone_size: NA
j_call: TRBJ2-1

cdr3_nt: TGTGCCAGCAGCCAATCTGGGCAGGGGAACTATGGCTACACCTTC
cdr3_aa: CASSQSGQGNYGYTF
v_call: TRBV16
d_call: NA
clone_size: few
j_call: TRBJ1-2

cdr3_nt: TGTGCCAGCAGCGTACGGGACAGGGGAGAAGCTTTCTTT
cdr3_aa: CASSVRDRGEAFF
v_call: TRBV9
d_call: TRBD1
clone_size: NA
j_call: TRBJ1-1

cdr3_nt: TGCGCCAGCAGCCAAGAGGAGTACACAGATACGCAGTATTTT
cdr3_aa: CASSQEEYTDTQYF
v_call: TRBV4-1
d_call: NA
clone_size: once
j_call: TRBJ2-3

cdr3_nt: TGTGCCAGTAGTATAGGTAGCGGGAGGGCCAAGTCGTACGAGCAGTACTTC
cdr3_aa: CASSIGSGRAKSYEQYF
v_call: TRBV19
d_call: TRBD2
clone_size: NA
j_call: TRBJ2-7

cdr3_nt: TGTGCCAGCGTTAAAGATAGCTCTGGAAACACCATATATTTT
cdr3_aa: CASVKDSSGNTIYF
v_call: TRBV6-5
d_call: NA
clone_size: NA
j_call: TRBJ1-3

cdr3_nt: TGTGCCAGCAGAATGACAGGGGGAAACGGGCAGCCCCAGCATTTT
cdr3_aa: CASRMTGGNGQPQHF
v_call: TRBV6-6
d_call: TRBD1
clone_size: NA
j_call: TRBJ1-5

cdr3_nt: TGTGCCAGCAGCGCCCCGGGACTAGCGGGAGTGGTGACAGATACGCAGTATTTT
cdr3_aa: CASSAPGLAGVVTDTQYF
v_call: TRBV7-8
d_call: TRBD2
clone_size: NA
j_call: TRBJ2-3

cdr3_nt: TGCGCCAGCAGCAGGACAGGGGAAACTGAAGCTTTCTTT
cdr3_aa: CASSRTGETEAFF
v_call: TRBV5-1
d_call: TRBD1
clone_size: NA
j_call: TRBJ1-1

cdr3_nt: TGTGCCAGCAGCTTGCGGCAGCACACTGAAGCTTTCTTT
cdr3_aa: CASSLRQHTEAFF
v_call: TRBV5-4
d_call: NA
clone_size: NA
j_call: TRBJ1-1

cdr3_nt: TGCGCCAGCAGCTGGACAGGGAGCCGCTACGAGCAGTACTTC
cdr3_aa: CASSWTGSRYEQYF
v_call: TRBV5-1
d_call: TRBD1
clone_size: NA
j_call: TRBJ2-7

cdr3_nt: TGTGCCAGAAGCTCACCCTGGTGCAGCGGGAGCACAGATACGCAGTATTTT
cdr3_aa: CARSSPWCSGSTDTQYF
v_call: TRBV5-3
d_call: NA
clone_size: few
j_call: TRBJ2-3

cdr3_nt: TGTGCCAGCAGCCCCACCTTAGCGGGAGCTACCTACAATGAGCAGTTCTTC
cdr3_aa: CASSPTLAGATYNEQFF
v_call: TRBV7-2
d_call: TRBD2
clone_size: NA
j_call: TRBJ2-1

cdr3_nt: TGCAGCTCAGAGACCCAGTACTTC
cdr3_aa: CSSETQYF
v_call: TRBV29-1
d_call: NA
clone_size: NA
j_call: TRBJ2-5

cdr3_nt: TGCGCCAGCAGCCAGGGACGGATTAATGAAAAACTGTTTTTT
cdr3_aa: CASSQGRINEKLFF
v_call: TRBV5-1
d_call: NA
clone_size: once
j_call: TRBJ1-4

cdr3_nt: TGTGCCAGCTCACCACTGCTACCGGGACAAACTTCAACTAATGAAAAACTGTTTTTT
cdr3_aa: CASSPLLPGQTSTNEKLFF
v_call: TRBV18
d_call: NA
clone_size: NA
j_call: TRBJ1-4

cdr3_nt: TGTGCCAGCAGCTTAGCTAGCGGGAGGGTAAATGAGCAGTTCTTC
cdr3_aa: CASSLASGRVNEQFF
v_call: TRBV7-9
d_call: TRBD2
clone_size: NA
j_call: TRBJ2-1

cdr3_nt: TGTGCCAGCAGCCGTAGACAGGGATCGGGGGTGGAGGAGACCCAGTACTTC
cdr3_aa: CASSRRQGSGVEETQYF
v_call: TRBV7-9
d_call: NA
clone_size: NA
j_call: TRBJ2-5

cdr3_nt: TGTGCCTGGAGCTCCAGCTCCTACAATGAGCAGTTCTTC
cdr3_aa: CAWSSSSYNEQFF
v_call: TRBV30
d_call: NA
clone_size: NA
j_call: TRBJ2-1

cdr3_nt: TGTGCCAGCGGTGCGGGATTCGACAATGAGCAGTTCTTC
cdr3_aa: CASGAGFDNEQFF
v_call: TRBV6-5
d_call: NA
clone_size: NA
j_call: TRBJ2-1

cdr3_nt: TGTGCTAGTGGTTTCGGGACAGGGTCCACTGAAGCTTTCTTT
cdr3_aa: CASGFGTGSTEAFF
v_call: TRBV12-5
d_call: TRBD1
clone_size: once
j_call: TRBJ1-1

cdr3_nt: TGTGCCAGCAGCACCGACAGTATCTCTGGAAACACCATATATTTT
cdr3_aa: CASSTDSISGNTIYF
v_call: TRBV5-4
d_call: NA
clone_size: NA
j_call: TRBJ1-3

cdr3_nt: TGTGCCAGTAGTATTAGGGGGACCTACGAGCAGTACTTC
cdr3_aa: CASSIRGTYEQYF
v_call: TRBV19
d_call: NA
clone_size: NA
j_call: TRBJ2-7

cdr3_nt: TGTGCCAGCAGCGCAAGCCCCTCAGGGAACACTGAAGCTTTCTTT
cdr3_aa: CASSASPSGNTEAFF
v_call: TRBV9
d_call: NA
clone_size: NA
j_call: TRBJ1-1

cdr3_nt: TGTGCCAGCACCAGAGGGGGGACAGGGGAGATCGGTACTATGGCTTTCTTT
cdr3_aa: CASTRGGTGEIGTMAFF
v_call: TRBV7-9
d_call: TRBD1
clone_size: NA
j_call: TRBJ1-1

cdr3_nt: TGTGCCATCAGGTCCCGGGAGGGGACACCGAACACTGAAGCTTTCTTT
cdr3_aa: CAIRSREGTPNTEAFF
v_call: TRBV10-3
d_call: NA
clone_size: NA
j_call: TRBJ1-1

cdr3_nt: TGCGCCAGCAGCGGGGGGCGGGACCAAGAGACCCAGTACTTC
cdr3_aa: CASSGGRDQETQYF
v_call: TRBV5-1
d_call: NA
clone_size: NA
j_call: TRBJ2-5

cdr3_nt: TGTGCCAGCAGTTGGACAGGTGGGGAAAAACTGTTTTTT
cdr3_aa: CASSWTGGEKLFF
v_call: TRBV28
d_call: TRBD1
clone_size: NA
j_call: TRBJ1-4

cdr3_nt: TGCGCCAGCAGTCATCAATGGGGGGTTGACATCTCGACCGGGGAGCTGTTTTTT
cdr3_aa: CASSHQWGVDISTGELFF
v_call: TRBV23-1
d_call: NA
clone_size: NA
j_call: TRBJ2-2

cdr3_nt: TGTGCCAGCAGCTCCTTGGGAGAATACAATGAGCAGTTCTTC
cdr3_aa: CASSSLGEYNEQFF
v_call: TRBV6-6
d_call: NA
clone_size: NA
j_call: TRBJ2-1

cdr3_nt: TGTGCCATCGCAGGGGGTTGGGAGACCCAGTACTTC
cdr3_aa: CAIAGGWETQYF
v_call: TRBV10-3
d_call: TRBD1
clone_size: NA
j_call: TRBJ2-5

cdr3_nt: TGTGCCAGCAGCTTATCAGGGGGCGCTGTCTATGGCTACACCTTC
cdr3_aa: CASSLSGGAVYGYTF
v_call: TRBV11-2
d_call: TRBD1
clone_size: NA
j_call: TRBJ1-2

cdr3_nt: TGTGCTAGTGGTTTGGTACGGCCGGGAGGGCTTAATGAGCAGTTCTTC
cdr3_aa: CASGLVRPGGLNEQFF
v_call: TRBV12-5
d_call: TRBD2
clone_size: NA
j_call: TRBJ2-1

cdr3_nt: TGTGCCAGCAGTGAGGACAGTACCATGAACACTGAAGCTTTCTTT
cdr3_aa: CASSEDSTMNTEAFF
v_call: TRBV6-4
d_call: NA
clone_size: NA
j_call: TRBJ1-1

cdr3_nt: TGTGCCATCAGTGGAGGGGACTTAAGGACCGAGCAGTACTTC
cdr3_aa: CAISGGDLRTEQYF
v_call: TRBV10-3
d_call: NA
clone_size: NA
j_call: TRBJ2-7

cdr3_nt: TGTGCCAGCAGCCCTATAGCCAAAAACATTCAGTACTTC
cdr3_aa: CASSPIAKNIQYF
v_call: TRBV11-2
d_call: NA
clone_size: NA
j_call: TRBJ2-4

cdr3_nt: TGTGCCAGCTCACCTAGGAGCGGATCTAGCACAGATACGCAGTATTTT
cdr3_aa: CASSPRSGSSTDTQYF
v_call: TRBV18
d_call: NA
clone_size: NA
j_call: TRBJ2-3

cdr3_nt: TGTGCCAGCAGTGAAGTTAGCGGGCCGTTCGAGCAGTACTTC
cdr3_aa: CASSEVSGPFEQYF
v_call: TRBV6-1
d_call: TRBD2
clone_size: NA
j_call: TRBJ2-7

cdr3_nt: TGTGCCAGCAGCAAAGTGGCCGATAACAATGAGCAGTTCTTC
cdr3_aa: CASSKVADNNEQFF
v_call: TRBV21-1
d_call: NA
clone_size: NA
j_call: TRBJ2-1

cdr3_nt: TGTGCCAGTAGTCCGGGAGGTGGGCGGGGGAACACCGGGGAGCTGTTTTTT
cdr3_aa: CASSPGGGRGNTGELFF
v_call: TRBV19
d_call: TRBD2
clone_size: NA
j_call: TRBJ2-2

cdr3_nt: TGTGCCAGCAGCTTGGTCCCTAGCGGGAGTGTGATAGGCGAGCAGTACTTC
cdr3_aa: CASSLVPSGSVIGEQYF
v_call: TRBV5-5
d_call: TRBD2
clone_size: NA
j_call: TRBJ2-7

cdr3_nt: TGTGCCAGCAGCTTTGATAGCAATCAGCCCCAGCATTTT
cdr3_aa: CASSFDSNQPQHF
v_call: TRBV11-2
d_call: NA
clone_size: NA
j_call: TRBJ1-5

cdr3_nt: TGTGCCTGGAGCTCCGGACAAGCAAATAATTCACCCCTCCACTTT
cdr3_aa: CAWSSGQANNSPLHF
v_call: TRBV30
d_call: NA
clone_size: NA
j_call: TRBJ1-6

cdr3_nt: TGTGCCAGTATAGCCGCTCCGGGTCCCAACTATGGCTACACCTTC
cdr3_aa: CASIAAPGPNYGYTF
v_call: TRBV19
d_call: NA
clone_size: NA
j_call: TRBJ1-2

cdr3_nt: TGTGCCAGCAGTTTGGGGGCGAACACCGGGGAGCTGTTTTTT
cdr3_aa: CASSLGANTGELFF
v_call: TRBV27
d_call: NA
clone_size: NA
j_call: TRBJ2-2

cdr3_nt: TGTGCCAGCAGTGGCGAGGGGATTAACTATGGCTACACCTTC
cdr3_aa: CASSGEGINYGYTF
v_call: TRBV27
d_call: NA
clone_size: NA
j_call: TRBJ1-2

cdr3_nt: TGTGCCAGCAGTTTATCCAGGGGCCACACTGAAGCTTTCTTT
cdr3_aa: CASSLSRGHTEAFF
v_call: TRBV27
d_call: NA
clone_size: NA
j_call: TRBJ1-1

cdr3_nt: TGTGCCAGCAGTGGCTCGTTGATGGGTACCGGGGAGCTGTTTTTT
cdr3_aa: CASSGSLMGTGELFF
v_call: TRBV2
d_call: NA
clone_size: NA
j_call: TRBJ2-2

cdr3_nt: TGTGCCAGCTCGATAGCGGGGACCTCCTACAATGAGCAGTTCTTC
cdr3_aa: CASSIAGTSYNEQFF
v_call: TRBV18
d_call: TRBD2
clone_size: NA
j_call: TRBJ2-1

cdr3_nt: TGTGCTAGTGGTCCACCGGGGCGGGCAGATACGCAGTATTTT
cdr3_aa: CASGPPGRADTQYF
v_call: TRBV12-5
d_call: NA
clone_size: NA
j_call: TRBJ2-3